Reported below is one T cell receptor (beta chain). TCRdb's copy holds only in-frame clones and misses some; the assay was immunoSEQ multiplex PCR. The profile shows hundreds of thousands of clones, 88% of them singletons. Per germline, CDR1 SGHRS and CDR2 YFSETQ. The CDR3 is 14 amino acids. V was clipped by 4 bases and J by 15 bases; unmatched bases: 8. The sample belongs to a study of blood T cell repertoires in COVID-19. As for the study in general: T cells, B-cell-depleted T cells, or PBMCs supplied cDNA or gDNA.

V and J are TRBV5-1 and TRBJ2-1, with 15 bases aligning to TRBD2. This clonotype was obtained from a man younger than 35 with active or convalescent COVID-19. Sequencing input: peripheral blood. The DNA for the CDR3 is TGCGCCAGCAGCGAAGGGACTAGCGGGGGGAGGAGGTTCTTC. Amino acid sequence: CASSEGTSGGRRFF. Together with reference TRBV5-1 and TRBJ2-1, the CDR3 gives the full variable domain: KAGVTQTPRYLIKTRGQQVTLSCSPISGHRSVSWYQQTPGQGLQFLFEYFSETQRNKGNFPGRFSGRQFSNSRSEMNVSTLELGDSALYLCASSEGTSGGRRFFGPGTRLTVL.